This entry lists 29 T cell receptor beta chains sequenced from one sample in a study of cytomegalovirus exposure and HLA in healthy donors. PCR used 60 Vbeta primers and 13 Jbeta primers. Libraries were prepared by immunoSEQ multiplex PCR; TCRdb keeps only in-frame clonotypes and omits some of them. The table lists roughly 110,000 clones, 55% to 75% of them singletons. Specimen: PBMCs. The receptors stem from a man aged 25 to 40 in good health and CMV-seropositive.

The gene calls are TRBV5-1 and TRBJ2-7, with D maybe TRBD1 (8 bases). V lost 3 bases to trimming and J lost 4 bases, with 14 bases between them. The germline V gene has CDR1 SGHRS and CDR2 YFSETQ. CDR3 length equals 14 residues. The chain's CDR3 is CASSSNRGGYEQYF. CDR3 DNA sequence: TGCGCCAGCAGCTCCAACAGGGGGGGGTACGAGCAGTACTTC.

The chain uses TRBV7-6 and TRBJ2-3; weak D call: TRBD2 (5 bases). V lost 11 bases and J 6 bases, leaving 15 bases between the germline ends. The CDR3 length is 12 residues. The germline V gene encodes CDR1 SGHVS and CDR2 FNYEAQ. CDR3 sequence reads: CASLEGVDTQYF. CDR3 DNA sequence: TGTGCCTCTCTCGAGGGAGTGGATACGCAGTATTTT. The full variable domain, rest sourced from reference TRBV7-6 and TRBJ2-3, is GAGVSQSPRYKVTKRGQDVALRCDPISGHVSLYWYRQALGQGPEFLTYFNYEAQQDKSGLPNDRFSAERPEGSISTLTIQRTEQRDSAMYRCASLEGVDTQYFGPGTRLTVL.

CDR3 DNA: TGTGCCAGCAGTGAAGCGGGGGGGCCCAACTATGGCTACACCTTC. Its translation is CASSEAGGPNYGYTF. The chain couples TRBV6-1 to TRBJ1-2; maybe TRBD1 (6 bases). V was pared by 0 bases and J by 2 bases, with 10 bases between. CDR3 length: 15 residues. Per the germline V gene, CDR1 is MNHNS and CDR2 is SASEGT.

The rearrangement uses TRBV9 and TRBJ1-1, with D maybe TRBD1 (6 bases). Per germline, CDR1 SGDLS and CDR2 YYNGEE. With 0 bases removed from V and 0 bases from J, the gap between germline ends came to 9 bases. The CDR3 contains 15 residues. The CDR3 reads CASSVGDRLNTEAFF. The CDR3 DNA reads as TGTGCCAGCAGCGTAGGAGACAGGCTGAACACTGAAGCTTTCTTT.

This chain connects TRBV19 to TRBJ1-1, with 8 bases identical to TRBD1. V trimming: 7 bases; J trimming: 4 bases; junction bases outside the gene matches: 8. The CDR3 consists of 14 residues. The germline gives CDR1 LNHDA, CDR2 SQIVND (reference sequence). CDR3 residues: CASILQGGSTEAFF. For the CDR3, the DNA is TGTGCCAGTATTTTACAGGGGGGGAGCACTGAAGCTTTCTTT. Together with reference TRBV19 and TRBJ1-1, the CDR3 gives the full variable domain: DGGITQSPKYLFRKEGQNVTLSCEQNLNHDAMYWYRQDPGQGLRLIYYSQIVNDFQKGDIAEGYSVSREKKESFPLTVTSAQKNPTAFYLCASILQGGSTEAFFGQGTRLTVV.

V is TRBV19 and J is TRBJ1-2; D gene uncertain. This CDR3 spans 13 amino acids. V lost 11 bases to trimming and J lost 4 bases, with 17 bases between them. Germline V gene lookup returns CDR1 LNHDA and CDR2 SQIVND (reference sequence). CDR3 in DNA: TGTGCCTGCAACTGGATGGCGGGCTATGGCTACACCTTC. Protein: CACNWMAGYGYTF.

The chain links TRBV6-5 to TRBJ2-1, with D maybe TRBD2 (5 bases). The germline V and J ends were trimmed by 0 bases and 2 bases, with 11 bases remaining between them. CDR1 is MNHEY, CDR2 SVGAGI, per germline. The CDR3 covers 16 residues. DNA of the CDR3: TGTGCCAGCAGTTACTCTCCGGGAACACCCTACAATGAGCAGTTCTTC. Translation gives CASSYSPGTPYNEQFF.

V usage is TRBV28 and J usage is TRBJ1-5, with D unclear. The V gene lost 5 bases and the J gene lost 7 bases, with 12 bases spanning the gap. Germline CDR1 MDHEN, CDR2 SYDVKM. The CDR3 loop spans 13 amino acids. The CDR3 coding sequence is TGTGCCAGCAGTCCGGCCCCCGGGCAGCCCCAGCATTTT. Protein sequence: CASSPAPGQPQHF. The full variable domain, with the rest looked up from reference TRBV28 and TRBJ1-5, is DVKVTQSSRYLVKRTGEKVFLECVQDMDHENMFWYRQDPGLGLRLIYFSYDVKMKEKGDIPEGYSVSREKKERFSLILESASTNQTSMYLCASSPAPGQPQHFGDGTRLSIL.

CDR3 nucleotides: TGTGCCAGCAGTTTAGACAGGGAACAGCGGCCCCAGCATTTT. Protein sequence: CASSLDREQRPQHF. V usage is TRBV27 and J usage is TRBJ1-5; 7 bases are shared with TRBD1. The V and J ends lost 2 bases and 9 bases, in that order; junction bases with no gene match: 7. The CDR3 is made up of 14 amino acids. CDR1 is MNHEY and CDR2 is SMNVEV in the germline V gene (reference sequence).

The CDR3 is CASSPLRDRGPEQFF. The DNA for the CDR3 is TGTGCCAGCAGCCCCCTCCGGGACAGGGGGCCTGAGCAGTTCTTC. The gene calls are TRBV11-2 and TRBJ2-1; 12 bases align to TRBD1. Germline CDR1 SGHAT, CDR2 FQNNGV. V shed 5 bases, J shed 9 bases, and the junction held 8 bases outside the gene matches. This CDR3 spans 15 amino acids.

This clone was observed a handful of times. The rearrangement uses TRBV7-3 and TRBJ2-1; 7 bases are a match to TRBD2. V shed 2 bases and J 4 bases; nucleotides not matched to a gene: 8. The CDR3 runs to 16 residues. Germline CDR1 and CDR2: SGHTA and FQGTGA. CDR3 coding DNA: TGTGCCAGCAGCTTAGGGGCGGGAGCCGGGTACAATGAGCAGTTCTTC. Translating gives CASSLGAGAGYNEQFF.

The rearrangement joins TRBV2 to TRBJ2-7; tentatively, D is TRBD2 (5 bases). The germline CDR1 and CDR2 sequences are SNHLY and FYNNEI. The CDR3 totals 13 residues. V lost 5 bases to trimming and J lost 5 bases, with 13 bases between them. The CDR3 protein is CASSQLGSHEQYF. CDR3 sequence (DNA): TGTGCCAGCAGTCAATTAGGGAGCCACGAGCAGTACTTC.

The chain carries TRBV5-1 and TRBJ1-1; TRBD1 matches 7 bases. V lost 2 bases and J lost 5; bases outside the gene matches: 18. Germline V gives CDR1 SGHRS, CDR2 YFSETQ. CDR3 length equals 18 residues. The CDR3 sequence is CASSLGWAGQTLGTEAFF. DNA for the CDR3: TGCGCCAGCAGCTTAGGGTGGGCGGGACAGACCCTTGGTACTGAAGCTTTCTTT.

This clone has just a few counts. The chain has TRBV27 and TRBJ1-6; D perhaps matches TRBD1 (5 bases). Trimming pared 3 bases from V and 3 bases from J, leaving 27 bases between. The CDR3 runs 21 residues. Per germline, CDR1 MNHEY and CDR2 SMNVEV (reference sequence). The CDR3 protein is CASSFSAPTRQSSIYNSPLHF. For the CDR3, the DNA is TGTGCCAGCAGTTTCTCCGCCCCTACCCGACAGTCCTCCATCTATAATTCACCCCTCCACTTT.

The genes are TRBV9 and TRBJ2-7, with a possible D match to TRBD2 (5 bases). The V end was cut by 5 bases, the J end by 3 bases, with 9 bases between. The CDR3 has 12 residues. Germline lookup yields CDR1 SGDLS and CDR2 YYNGEE. The CDR3 region has the DNA TGTGCCAGCAGACCGGGATACTACGAGCAGTACTTC. This codes for CASRPGYYEQYF.

This clone has more than one count but fewer than ten. The chain is built from TRBV9 and TRBJ2-7, with D unclear. CDR1 SGDLS and CDR2 YYNGEE come from the germline V gene. V was clipped by 1 base and J by 0 bases, with 11 bases between them. CDR3 length: 15 residues. For the CDR3, the DNA is TGTGCCAGCAGCGTATTTCCTACTCCCTCCTACGAGCAGTACTTC. Protein sequence: CASSVFPTPSYEQYF.

The chain recombines TRBV7-5 with TRBJ2-7; TRBD1 reflects the table's D call only, with no check against the DNA. TRBV7-5 is noted as a pseudogene. The CDR3 has 14 residues. The CDR3 DNA follows: TGTGCCAGAAGCGTGCTAAAGGGGGCCTACGAGCAGTACGTC. It encodes CARSVLKGAYEQYV.

V gene TRBV5-4 combines with J gene TRBJ2-5; 12 bases fit TRBD2. The ends lost 0 bases at V and 3 bases at J; junction bases unmatched: 9. The germline gives CDR1 SGHNT, CDR2 YYREEE (reference sequence). This CDR3 spans 18 amino acids. As DNA, the CDR3 is TGTGCCAGCAGCTTGGATGAGCGGACTAGCGGGGCGGAAGAGACCCAGTACTTC. Its translation is CASSLDERTSGAEETQYF. Full variable domain (remainder filled in from reference TRBV5-4 and TRBJ2-5): ETGVTQSPTHLIKTRGQQVTLRCSSQSGHNTVSWYQQALGQGPQFIFQYYREEENGRGNFPPRFSGLQFPNYSSELNVNALELDDSALYLCASSLDERTSGAEETQYFGPGTRLLVL.

This clone was seen a handful of times. This chain links TRBV21-1 with TRBJ2-7; the D call in the table, TRBD1, was not verified against the DNA. TRBV21-1 is noted as a pseudogene. The CDR3 has 20 residues. CDR3 amino acids: CASRPSWDTAVGEPEYEQYV. The CDR3, as DNA: TGTGCCAGCAGACCTAGCTGGGACACTGCAGTAGGAGAGCCGGAGTACGAGCAGTACGTC.

V gene TRBV5-1 combines with J gene TRBJ2-2; 10 bases match TRBD2. Germline CDR1 is SGHRS and CDR2 is YFSETQ. V dropped 3 bases and J dropped 2; count of bases not matched to a gene: 7. The length of the CDR3 is 17 residues. The DNA of the CDR3 is TGCGCCAGCAGCTGGACTAGCGGCCTCTTTAACACCGGGGAGCTGTTTTTT. Protein: CASSWTSGLFNTGELFF. The variable domain in full, completed from reference TRBV5-1 and TRBJ2-2, reads KAGVTQTPRYLIKTRGQQVTLSCSPISGHRSVSWYQQTPGQGLQFLFEYFSETQRNKGNFPGRFSGRQFSNSRSEMNVSTLELGDSALYLCASSWTSGLFNTGELFFGEGSRLTVL.

The genes are TRBV11-2 and TRBJ1-1, with 7 bases fitting TRBD1. CDR1 and CDR2 from the germline V gene are SGHAT and FQNNGV. This CDR3 has 17 amino acids. The J segment lost 4 bases and the V segment lost 2 bases, leaving 13 bases of the junction unmatched. In DNA form, the CDR3 reads TGTGCCAGCAGCTTAAGTAGGGGACTTAACAGGGGCACTGAAGCTTTCTTT. Translated: CASSLSRGLNRGTEAFF.

The chain is built from TRBV2 and TRBJ2-5; 7 nucleotides align to TRBD2. In germline, CDR1 is SNHLY, CDR2 FYNNEI. Trimming removed 0 bases from V and 5 bases from J; junction bases left unmatched: 9. This CDR3 region has 16 residues. The CDR3 DNA follows: TGTGCCAGCAGTGAAGCTCGTAGTGGGAGGGGTGAGACCCAGTACTTC. Its protein is CASSEARSGRGETQYF.

The genes are TRBV27 and TRBJ2-3, with 7 bases lining up with TRBD1. The CDR3 length is 17 residues. Germline V gene data show CDR1 as MNHEY and CDR2 as SMNVEV (reference sequence). Losses at the gene ends were 5 bases for V and 1 base for J; bases not matched to a gene: 12. The CDR3 sequence is CASSLNRQGRGTDTQYF. The CDR3 DNA reads TGTGCCAGCAGTCTTAACCGACAGGGAAGAGGCACAGATACGCAGTATTTT.

The chain joins TRBV5-4 to TRBJ2-3, with D maybe TRBD2 (5 bases). The CDR3 runs 14 residues. The V gene's germline CDR1 is SGHNT and CDR2 YYREEE (reference sequence). Between the trimmed V and J ends, which lost 5 bases and 9 bases, there was a span of 19 bases. CDR3 residues: CASSHEGASRTQYF. CDR3 nucleotides: TGTGCCAGCAGTCATGAGGGTGCTAGCAGAACGCAGTATTTT. Combining the CDR3 with reference TRBV5-4 and TRBJ2-3 gives the whole variable domain ETGVTQSPTHLIKTRGQQVTLRCSSQSGHNTVSWYQQALGQGPQFIFQYYREEENGRGNFPPRFSGLQFPNYSSELNVNALELDDSALYLCASSHEGASRTQYFGPGTRLTVL.

The chain combines TRBV10-3 with TRBJ2-2; 9 bases align to TRBD1. Germline V gives CDR1 ENHRY, CDR2 SYGVKD. V gave up 4 bases and J gave up 6 bases; unmatched junction bases: 0. The CDR3 spans 13 residues. The CDR3 sequence: CAISGQGAGELFF. The CDR3 DNA sequence: TGTGCCATCAGTGGACAGGGGGCCGGGGAGCTGTTTTTT.

This sequence joins TRBV7-9 and TRBJ1-6; 9 bases align to TRBD1. Germline assignment: CDR1 SEHNR and CDR2 FQNEAQ (reference sequence). CDR3 length: 15 residues. Losses at the gene ends were 5 bases for V and 7 bases for J; bases not matched to a gene: 6. The CDR3 coding sequence is TGTGCCAGCAGCGTCGGGACAGGGTCAAATTCACCCCTCCACTTT. This encodes CASSVGTGSNSPLHF.

This sequence joins TRBV5-1 and TRBJ2-3; 12 bases match TRBD2. V was clipped by 4 bases and J by 2 bases; unmatched bases: 5. The CDR3 totals 16 residues. Germline values: CDR1 SGHRS, CDR2 YFSETQ. The CDR3 loop is CASSAGTSGSTDTQYF. The CDR3 nucleotides read TGCGCCAGCAGCGCCGGGACTAGCGGGTCCACAGATACGCAGTATTTT.

V usage is TRBV13 and J usage is TRBJ1-1; no clear D. The V and J ends lost 3 bases and 3 bases respectively, with 11 bases between them. Germline values: CDR1 PRHDT, CDR2 FYEKMQ (reference sequence). The CDR3 has 14 residues. CDR3 sequence: CASSLEVGDTEAFF. CDR3 DNA sequence: TGTGCCAGCAGCTTGGAGGTTGGGGACACTGAAGCTTTCTTT. Full variable domain (missing parts from reference TRBV13 and TRBJ1-1): AAGVIQSPRHLIKEKRETATLKCYPIPRHDTVYWYQQGPGQDPQFLISFYEKMQSDKGSIPDRFSAQQFSDYHSELNMSSLELGDSALYFCASSLEVGDTEAFFGQGTRLTVV.

This rearrangement joins TRBV6-4 to TRBJ2-2; weak D call: TRBD1 (6 bases). V dropped 9 bases and J dropped 3 bases, with 8 bases sitting between them. CDR3 length equals 12 residues. Germline V CDR1 and CDR2: MRHNA, SNTAGT. This CDR3 reads CARDRHTGELFF. The CDR3 DNA reads TGTGCCAGGGACAGACACACCGGGGAGCTGTTTTTT.